Presented here are 21 T cell receptor beta chains from one specimen sequenced in a study of tumor-infiltrating lymphocytes in primary liver carcinoma. Extraction also yielded germline DNA, while blood RNA was obtained from unsorted whole blood. Reverse transcription of about 500 ng total RNA with a constant-region primer produced TCR beta cDNA. Three nested multiplex PCR rounds, a slightly modified ARM-PCR method, built the TCR beta libraries. Both of the initial two PCR rounds ran for around 10 cycles and employed TRBV1-TRBV30 forward primers alongside a C-beta reverse primer. In TCRdb, the multiplex PCR reads were re-called with MiXCR into one record per CDR3 protein. The sample lists a few hundred thousand distinct CDR3 sequences; about 50% were seen once. Sequenced input: peripheral blood. Receptors originate from a woman under 40 with primary liver carcinoma and hepatitis B virus infection.

V and J are TRBV6-5 and TRBJ1-2; no clear D gene. The CDR3 is 16 residues long. The V end lost 3 bases, the J end lost 0 bases, and 14 bases lay between the germline ends. In germline, CDR1 is MNHEY, CDR2 SVGAGI. The CDR3 reads CASSYWHNGANYGYTF. The DNA for the CDR3 is TGTGCCAGCAGTTATTGGCACAACGGGGCTAACTATGGCTACACCTTC.

As for this clonotype: A much larger clone lies a single base off, so this may be a read error. The rearrangement joins TRBV12-3 or TRBV12-4 to TRBJ1-1; D is ambiguous. The CDR3 has 12 residues. Trimming took off 4 bases at V and 9 bases at J, with 12 bases between the two ends. This CDR3 is CASSSSTEKAFF. In DNA, the CDR3 is TGTGCCAGCAGTTCGAGTACCGAAAAAGCTTTCTTT.

The chain employs TRBV28 and TRBJ2-4; D not resolved. Trimming removed 1 base at V and 5 bases at J, with 6 bases between. CDR1 is MDHEN and CDR2 is SYDVKM in the germline V gene. This CDR3 is 13 amino acids long. CDR3 in amino acids: CASSLYAENIQYF. The CDR3 DNA follows: TGTGCCAGCAGTTTATACGCAGAAAACATTCAGTACTTC.

This clonotype has just a few counts. The gene calls are TRBV6-1 and TRBJ2-3; possibly TRBD1 or TRBD2 for D (5 bases each). The CDR3 consists of 16 residues. The V gene lost 5 bases and the J gene lost 2 bases, with 17 bases spanning the gap. CDR1 and CDR2 (germline): MNHNS, SASEGT. As DNA, the CDR3 is TGTGCCAGCAGTAACCTGTGGGGGAGCGCCACAGATACGCAGTATTTT. Protein product: CASSNLWGSATDTQYF.

The chain recombines TRBV5-6 with TRBJ2-2, with 16 bases fitting TRBD2. CDR1 and CDR2 from the germline V gene are SGHDT and YYEEEE. Trimming took 1 base from V and 0 from J; bases not matched to a gene: 6. This CDR3 has 20 amino acids. The chain's CDR3 is CASSLTGTSGRGSNTGELFF. As DNA, the CDR3 is TGTGCCAGCAGCTTGACTGGGACTAGCGGGAGGGGGTCGAACACCGGGGAGCTGTTTTTT.

This clonotype was counted once. This chain connects TRBV7-6 to TRBJ1-1; D might be TRBD1 (5 bases). The CDR3 spans 13 residues. Trimming stripped 5 bases from V and 3 bases from J, with 10 bases between. Germline V gives CDR1 SGHVS, CDR2 FNYEAQ. CDR3 amino acids: CASSDSSDTEAFF. The CDR3 region has the DNA TGTGCCAGCAGCGACAGTTCCGACACTGAAGCTTTCTTT.

This clonotype has more than one count but fewer than ten. The chain has TRBV12-3 or TRBV12-4 and TRBJ2-1; TRBD2 agrees at 10 bases. J lost 0 bases, V lost 8 bases, and 22 bases had no gene match. This CDR3 is 21 amino acids long. The chain's CDR3 is CASAGGSGREAPPGSYNEQFF. For the CDR3, the DNA is TGTGCCAGCGCAGGTGGGAGCGGGAGGGAAGCCCCACCCGGCTCCTACAATGAGCAGTTCTTC.

The J gene is TRBJ2-3, the V gene TRBV6-6, with 13 bases lining up with TRBD2. Germline V gene data show CDR1 as MNHNY and CDR2 as SVGAGI (reference sequence). This CDR3 region has 16 residues. After removal of 2 bases from V and 5 bases from J, the junction contained 4 bases not matched to a gene. The DNA for the CDR3 is TGTGCCAGCAGTTACCAGGGACTAGCGGGGATAGATACGCAGTATTTT. Its translation is CASSYQGLAGIDTQYF.

In DNA form, the CDR3 reads TGCGCCAGCAGCCAGTACAGAACAGGGAGCTCCTACAATGAGCAGTTCTTC. Its protein product is CASSQYRTGSSYNEQFF. V is TRBV5-1 and J is TRBJ2-1; tentative D call: TRBD1 (6 bases). This CDR3 is 17 amino acids long. Trimming shortened V by 4 bases and J by 0 bases, and 17 bases separated the two germline ends. CDR1 and CDR2 (germline): SGHRS, YFSETQ. Together with reference TRBV5-1 and TRBJ2-1, the CDR3 gives the full variable domain: KAGVTQTPRYLIKTRGQQVTLSCSPISGHRSVSWYQQTPGQGLQFLFEYFSETQRNKGNFPGRFSGRQFSNSRSEMNVSTLELGDSALYLCASSQYRTGSSYNEQFFGPGTRLTVL.

This clonotype was found once. It may be a read error: a sequence one base away is much more abundant. The V call is TRBV29-1, the J call TRBJ2-7; D is perhaps TRBD1 (6 bases). Germline V gene sequence: CDR1 SQVTM, CDR2 ANQGSEA. This CDR3 region has 12 residues. Trimming took off 6 bases at V and 10 bases at J, with 19 bases between the two ends. In DNA form, the CDR3 reads TGCAGCGTCGCCGGATTAGGGGACACCCAGTACTTC. Protein sequence: CSVAGLGDTQYF.

Many counts were recorded for this clonotype. V gene TRBV11-3 combines with J gene TRBJ2-7; TRBD1 is a possible D gene (5 bases). The CDR3 has 14 residues. With 1 base removed from V and 3 bases from J, the gap between germline ends came to 10 bases. Germline loops: CDR1 SGHNT, CDR2 YENEEA. The CDR3 is CASSLVQGSYEQYF. The CDR3 bases are TGTGCCAGCAGCTTAGTCCAGGGCAGCTACGAGCAGTACTTC.

This clonotype was counted a few times. V and J are TRBV4-1 and TRBJ2-1, with a tentative D call TRBD2 (5 bases). The germline V gene has CDR1 MGHRA and CDR2 YSYEKL. V lost 2 bases and J 2 bases, leaving 13 bases between the germline ends. CDR3 length: 16 amino acids. DNA for the CDR3: TGCGCCAGCAGCCAAAATAAGCGGACCACCTACAATGAGCAGTTCTTC. Its protein product is CASSQNKRTTYNEQFF.

This clonotype was seen once. A much bigger clone sits one base away, suggesting this may be a read error. The V and J genes are TRBV6-2 or TRBV6-3 and TRBJ2-7, with D unresolved. The CDR3 sequence is 14 residues long. Germline V gene sequence: CDR1 MNHEY, CDR2 SVGEGT. The DNA of the CDR3 is TGTGCCAGCAGTTACTCGCCCAGTACCTACGATCAGTACTTC. It is translated as CASSYSPSTYDQYF.

This clonotype has a count of ten or more. The chain recombines TRBV6-1 with TRBJ1-5, with D perhaps matching TRBD1 (5 bases). The V and J ends lost 4 bases and 0 bases respectively, with 19 bases between them. This CDR3 has 18 amino acids. The V gene's germline CDR1 is MNHNS and CDR2 SASEGT. CDR3 DNA sequence: TGTGCCAGCAGTGTATACGCCGGTGGGGGGTATAGCAATCAGCCCCAGCATTTT. Amino acid sequence: CASSVYAGGGYSNQPQHF.

Only a few counts were recorded for this clonotype. The chain combines TRBV5-4 with TRBJ2-7; TRBD1 aligns across 8 bases. Per germline, CDR1 SGHNT and CDR2 YYREEE (reference sequence). After removal of 4 bases from V and 6 bases from J, the junction contained 15 bases not matched to a gene. The CDR3 is 16 amino acids. CDR3: CASSHYWTGHIGEQYF. The CDR3 DNA reads as TGTGCCAGCAGCCACTATTGGACAGGGCATATCGGCGAGCAGTACTTC.

This clonotype was observed once. Mismatch with germline at one junction end may stem from a read error. The chain employs TRBV12-3 or TRBV12-4 and TRBJ2-1; no clear D gene. This CDR3 has 12 amino acids. DNA for the CDR3: TGTACCAGCAGTTTAGATCCCAATGAGCAGTTCTTC. Encoded protein: CTSSLDPNEQFF.

On this clonotype: The conserved phenylalanine or tryptophan normally closing the CDR3 is absent here, so this likely arose from a read error. CDR3 amino acids: CASSWGDTGELFL. Written as DNA, the CDR3 is TGTGCCAGCAGCTGGGGGGACACCGGGGAGCTGTTTTTA. The V and J genes are TRBV5-5 and TRBJ2-2, with D perhaps matching TRBD2 (6 bases). Trimming stripped 3 bases from V and 3 bases from J, with 6 bases between. The germline CDR1 and CDR2 sequences are SGHKS and YYEKEE (reference sequence). The CDR3 has 13 residues.

A word on this clonotype: A much larger clone sits a single nucleotide away, making a read error possible. The rearrangement links TRBV6-6 to TRBJ2-7; 7 bases map to TRBD1. The CDR3 sequence is 14 residues long. Germline V gene sequence: CDR1 MNHNY, CDR2 SVGAGI (reference sequence). In DNA form, the CDR3 reads TGTACCACCGTCGACCGGGACAGTATCCACGAGCAGTACTTC. Amino acid sequence: CTTVDRDSIHEQYF.

This clonotype was seen repeatedly, ten times or more. This chain links TRBV11-2 with TRBJ1-6; TRBD1 matches 7 bases. The V gene end was trimmed by 4 bases and the J gene end by 8 bases; junction bases not matched to a gene: 2. From germline, CDR1 is SGHAT and CDR2 FQNNGV. The CDR3 loop spans 13 amino acids. The CDR3 region has the DNA TGTGCCAGCAGCTCAGACAGGGATTCACCCCTCCACTTT. This gives the protein CASSSDRDSPLHF.

As for this clonotype: A much larger clone differs from this one at a single base, so this may be a read error. The rearrangement joins TRBV6-1 to TRBJ2-7, with D possibly TRBD1 on 6 matching bases. This CDR3 has 13 amino acids. Germline V gene sequence: CDR1 MNHNS, CDR2 SASEGT. V lost 0 bases, J lost 8 bases, and 11 bases lay in between. CDR3 sequence (DNA): TGTGCCAGCAGTGAAGCGAACGGGGACAAGCAGTACTTC. Protein: CASSEANGDKQYF.

The table lists this clonotype with a few counts. V usage is TRBV5-1 and J usage is TRBJ2-5; 9 nucleotides match TRBD2. The germline V gene has CDR1 SGHRS and CDR2 YFSETQ. The CDR3 runs to 14 residues. J was trimmed by 3 bases and V by 2 bases; bases with no gene match: 2. The CDR3 region has the DNA TGCGCCAGCAGCTTTATAGCGGGAGAAGAGACCCAGTACTTC. Its translation: CASSFIAGEETQYF.